This T cell receptor (beta chain) was recorded in a study of blood T cell repertoires in COVID-19 (TCRdb year 2020). Turning to the overall study: Samples from collaborators originated in the United States, Italy and Spain and spanned both the acute and convalescent phases of COVID-19. The material from the prospective study consisted of cDNA or gDNA derived from T cells, B-cell-depleted T cells, or PBMCs. The dataset comprised deeply sampled blood TCRbeta repertoires from subjects exposed to, actively infected with, or recovered from COVID-19. The repertoires were made available in a free public database intended to serve as a resource for research on the immune response to SARS-CoV-2. Samples were obtained from the ongoing ImmuneRACE study (first 160 participants) and from some 1,300 subjects provided by 6 global collaborators. A de-identified subject ID, COVID-19 status, age in years and sex were almost always included in the sample metadata. Where available, HLA class I and class II types were obtained from metadata supplied by the sample provider rather than from assay-based typing.

TCRbeta CDR3 regions were amplified from genomic DNA using the immunoSEQ Assay, a bias-controlled multiplex PCR. The original pipeline was this. Within the assay, amplification of reference gene primers was used to estimate how many nucleated cells each sample contained. Sequence reads were collapsed and filtered to measure the absolute abundance of every unique TCRbeta CDR3 rearrangement. For each sample, productive Simpson clonality was calculated by taking the square root of Simpson's diversity index across productive rearrangements. TCRdb took this table from immuneACCESS and kept in-frame rearrangements with V and J called. Such tables lack part of the clones; where checked against another copy, unresolved V genes explain under half of the gap, and the rest is unexplained. D and trimming come from the DNA, and the V and J calls and clone size come from that table. The sample yields fewer than 120,000 clones; around 89% were counted once. Approximately 3.5% of the sample lies in the top ten.

What the work shows at the level of the full study, not this receptor alone: How much clinical and demographic metadata was included differed by source and by participant, and the metadata was provided uncurated.

Of note for this clone: This receptor's antigen is unknown. Within one base of it there is no much larger clone, and no base qualities were kept.

Whole blood was collected in K2EDTA tubes by collaborating institutions according to the institutions' own protocols. For TCRbeta analysis, collaborators shipped samples as frozen whole blood, isolated PBMCs, or DNA extracted from either of those sample types. V has 6 bases trimmed and J has 0 bases trimmed; junction bases matching no gene number 5. Sequences SGHAT (CDR1) and FQNNGV (CDR2) are obtained from the germline V gene. The CDR3 spans 14 residues, from the cysteine through the phenylalanine. Just the 42-base CDR3 DNA is kept, in frame starting at base 1. Recombination linked TRBV11-2 to TRBJ2-7; a stretch of 7 junction bases matches TRBD2. Sequencing was carried out using peripheral blood. The TCR originated in a woman between 45 and 60 years old with acute or convalescent COVID-19. The DNA is TGTGCCAGCAGTCTTCTAGCGGTCTCCTACGAGCAGTACTTC. This encodes CASSLLAVSYEQYF.